Below are 8 T cell receptor beta chains sequenced from a single sample in a study of cytomegalovirus exposure and HLA in healthy donors. Amplification used 60 Vbeta primers and 13 Jbeta primers. TCRdb keeps only in-frame clones here, not all; method: immunoSEQ multiplex PCR. This table holds 130,000 or so clones, roughly 74% found once. Input material: PBMCs. These receptors were collected from a man in his forties in good health and CMV-seronegative.

The chain couples TRBV30 to TRBJ1-3, with TRBD1 as a possible D gene (6 bases). V lost 1 base and J 3 bases, leaving 13 bases between the germline ends. Germline V gives CDR1 GTSNPN, CDR2 SVGIG (reference sequence). The CDR3 sequence is 15 residues long. The CDR3 sequence is CAWSAQGQVGNTIYF. Here the CDR3 DNA reads TGTGCCTGGAGTGCCCAGGGGCAGGTTGGAAACACCATATATTTT.

For this clone: This CDR3 is also generated by other DNA sequences in the sample. The V call is TRBV5-1, the J call TRBJ1-4; D gene uncertain. Germline-derived CDR1 and CDR2 are SGHRS and YFSETQ. CDR3 length equals 15 residues. The ends were cut back, 3 bases at V and 0 bases at J, with 9 bases in the middle. The CDR3 nucleotides read TGCGCCAGCAGCTGGGAGCCAGCAACTAATGAAAAACTGTTTTTT. This gives the protein CASSWEPATNEKLFF.

The J gene is TRBJ2-7, the V gene TRBV29-1; 8 bases are shared with TRBD1. Germline-derived CDR1 and CDR2 are SQVTM and ANQGSEA. V lost 1 base and J lost 7; bases outside the gene matches: 3. This CDR3 is built from 12 residues. The CDR3, as DNA: TGCAGCGTTGAAGGGACAGGGTGTGAGCAGTACTTC. Its protein is CSVEGTGCEQYF.

The CDR3 sequence is CASRRDSTDTQYF. The CDR3 region has the DNA TGTGCCAGCAGGCGGGACAGCACAGATACGCAGTATTTT. J is TRBJ2-3 and V is TRBV6-5; D is possibly TRBD2 (6 bases). Germline loops: CDR1 MNHEY, CDR2 SVGAGI. This CDR3 has 13 residues. V gave up 6 bases and J gave up 0 bases, with 7 bases separating them.

This clone appeared a few times. This rearrangement joins TRBV6-1 to TRBJ2-7, with 11 bases that match TRBD2. Germline values: CDR1 MNHNS, CDR2 SASEGT. With V trimmed by 5 bases and J by 5 bases, 5 bases remained unmatched. The CDR3 totals 14 residues. The CDR3 DNA is TGTGCCAGCAGTCGACTAGCGGGGATGGACGAGCAGTACTTC. Encoded protein: CASSRLAGMDEQYF.

The V call is TRBV27, the J call TRBJ2-5, with 7 bases aligning to TRBD1. CDR1 and CDR2 from the germline V gene are MNHEY and SMNVEV (reference sequence). The CDR3 has 15 amino acids. Germline trimming cut 7 bases from V and 7 bases from J; bases unmatched to any gene: 15. As DNA, the CDR3 is TGTGCCAGCATCCAAAAAGGACGGCCAGGGGGGACCCAGTACTTC. Its translation is CASIQKGRPGGTQYF.

The chain combines TRBV6-5 with TRBJ2-1; tentative D call: TRBD2 (5 bases). Between the trimmed V and J ends, which lost 6 bases and 6 bases, there was a span of 18 bases. The CDR3 totals 15 residues. Germline-derived CDR1 and CDR2 are MNHEY and SVGAGI. CDR3 in DNA: TGTGCCAGCAGCCCTTTACTAGTTGGGTCCAATGAGCAGTTCTTC. It codes for CASSPLLVGSNEQFF.

The rearrangement joins TRBV2 to TRBJ2-1; D remains ambiguous. There are 8 residues in the CDR3. The ends were cut back, 6 bases at V and 13 bases at J, with 4 bases in the middle. Per germline, CDR1 SNHLY and CDR2 FYNNEI. CDR3 amino acids: CASSLQFF. The CDR3, as DNA: TGTGCCAGCAGCCTACAGTTCTTC.